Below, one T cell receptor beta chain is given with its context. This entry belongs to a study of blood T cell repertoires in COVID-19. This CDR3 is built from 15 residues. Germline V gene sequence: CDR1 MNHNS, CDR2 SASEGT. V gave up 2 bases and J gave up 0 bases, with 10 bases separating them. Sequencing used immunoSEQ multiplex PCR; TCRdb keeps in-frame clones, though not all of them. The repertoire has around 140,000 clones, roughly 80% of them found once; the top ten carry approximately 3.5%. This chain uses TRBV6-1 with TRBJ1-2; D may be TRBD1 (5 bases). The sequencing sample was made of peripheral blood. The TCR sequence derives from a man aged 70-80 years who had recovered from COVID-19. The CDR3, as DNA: TGTGCCAGCAGTGAACCCGGGGGTACTAACTATGGCTACACCTTC. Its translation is CASSEPGGTNYGYTF.